One sample yielded the 8 T cell receptor beta chains listed below, sequenced in a study of T-cell reconstitution after alpha-beta-depleted transplantation in children. As it was prepared, the TCRbeta library received unique molecular identifiers. TCRdb ran MiXCR on the PCR reads and lists one entry per CDR3 protein. The data contain a few hundred thousand distinct CDR3 sequences, over 20% of them singletons. The source material was PBMCs from the stem cell graft donor, sampled from the stem cell graft. These TCRs come from a human donor who donated a stem cell graft to a child with acute myeloid leukemia.

This clonotype turned up a few times. The chain has TRBV7-2 and TRBJ1-6; D is possibly TRBD1 (6 bases). CDR3 length: 15 residues. Germline loops: CDR1 SGHTA, CDR2 FQGNSA. V was trimmed by 5 bases and J by 7 bases, leaving 15 bases between them. CDR3: CASSEQGFYNSPLHF. The CDR3 bases are TGTGCCAGCAGCGAACAGGGTTTCTACAATTCACCCCTCCACTTT.

The CDR3 nucleotides are TGTGCCAGCAGTTTAGTCCCCCCCCAGACGCAGTATTTT. This encodes CASSLVPPQTQYF. This chain connects TRBV12-3 or TRBV12-4 to TRBJ2-3; no reliable D call. The V and J ends lost 1 base and 9 bases respectively, with 11 bases between them. CDR3 length equals 13 residues.

J is TRBJ1-4 and V is TRBV12-3 or TRBV12-4, with a tentative D call TRBD1 (6 bases). The CDR3 has 14 residues. The V end lost 5 bases, the J end lost 6 bases, and 13 bases lay between the germline ends. The CDR3 protein is CASSKDGGHEKLFF. In nucleotides, the CDR3 is TGTGCCAGCAGTAAGGACGGGGGGCATGAAAAACTGTTTTTT.

This clonotype was observed a few times. V usage is TRBV24-1 and J usage is TRBJ2-5, with TRBD2 as a possible D gene (6 bases). CDR1 KGHDR and CDR2 SFDVKD come from the germline V gene. Trimming removed 1 base from V and 5 bases from J, with 10 bases in between. The CDR3 is 14 residues long. The CDR3 bases are TGTGCCACCAGTGATTTCGGGGGATGGGAGACCCAGTACTTC. Translated: CATSDFGGWETQYF.

This clonotype was counted a few times. The J gene is TRBJ2-7, the V gene TRBV7-9; D is undetermined. V lost 1 base and J 5 bases, leaving 9 bases between the germline ends. Germline values: CDR1 SEHNR, CDR2 FQNEAQ (reference sequence). The CDR3 extends over 13 amino acids. Here the CDR3 reads CASSLEGFNEQYF. The CDR3 coding sequence is TGTGCCAGCAGCTTAGAAGGGTTTAACGAGCAGTACTTC.

This clonotype showed up many times. This chain links TRBV12-3 or TRBV12-4 with TRBJ2-5; D ambiguous. The CDR3 is 12 amino acids. Trimming took 5 bases from V and 2 from J, leaving 6 bases between them. This CDR3 reads CASSLRQETQYF. CDR3 sequence (DNA): TGTGCCAGCAGTCTTAGACAAGAGACCCAGTACTTC.

This clonotype was counted only a few times. The J gene is TRBJ2-7, the V gene TRBV5-5; the D is unclear. From germline, CDR1 is SGHKS and CDR2 YYEKEE (reference sequence). Trimming cost V 0 bases and J 5 bases, with 15 bases left between them. This CDR3 is built from 15 residues. The CDR3 nucleotides are TGTGCCAGCAGCTTGGTGAGGACGGCGTCCGACGAGCAGTACTTC. It codes for CASSLVRTASDEQYF.

This clonotype appeared a single time. This rearrangement joins TRBV2 to TRBJ2-7; D gene uncertain. Trimming took 1 base from V and 0 from J, leaving 7 bases between them. CDR3 length equals 14 residues. Germline V gene sequence: CDR1 SNHLY, CDR2 FYNNEI. The CDR3 bases are TGTGCCAGCAGTGAAGATGTGGCCTCCTACGAGCAGTACTTC. It codes for CASSEDVASYEQYF. The variable domain in full, completed from reference TRBV2 and TRBJ2-7, reads EPEVTQTPSHQVTQMGQEVILRCVPISNHLYFYWYRQILGQKVEFLVSFYNNEISEKSEIFDDQFSVERPDGSNFTLKIRSTKLEDSAMYFCASSEDVASYEQYFGPGTRLTVT.